Below are 11 T cell receptor beta chains sequenced from a single sample in a study of blood T cell repertoires in COVID-19. Here immunoSEQ multiplex PCR was the method, and the copy in TCRdb shows in-frame clones only, minus some. This sample has 250,000 or so clones, with about 87% found just once. Sequenced input: PBMCs or T cells enriched from blood (not recorded which). These receptors all come from a woman aged 25 to 39 with acute COVID-19.

The chain is built from TRBV15 and TRBJ2-3, with a tentative D call TRBD1 (6 bases). The germline V gene encodes CDR1 LNHNV and CDR2 YYDKDF (reference sequence). The CDR3 covers 13 residues. Trimming took 4 bases from V and 2 from J, leaving 7 bases between them. CDR3 sequence reads: CATSKGVTDTQYF. Written as DNA, the CDR3 is TGTGCCACCAGCAAGGGGGTCACAGATACGCAGTATTTT. Filled out from reference TRBV15 and TRBJ2-3, the complete variable domain reads DAMVIQNPRYQVTQFGKPVTLSCSQTLNHNVMYWYQQKSSQAPKLLFHYYDKDFNNEADTPDNFQSRRPNTSFCFLDIRSPGLGDTAMYLCATSKGVTDTQYFGPGTRLTVL.

The J gene is TRBJ2-7, the V gene TRBV6-1; a weak D match, TRBD1 (5 bases). V lost 1 base and J 4 bases, leaving 14 bases between the germline ends. The germline CDR1 and CDR2 sequences are MNHNS and SASEGT. This CDR3 has 15 residues. In DNA form, the CDR3 reads TGTGCCAGCAGTGAAGGACAGTCAAGGTGGTACGAGCAGTACTTC. This sequence encodes CASSEGQSRWYEQYF.

The rearrangement joins TRBV9 to TRBJ1-3; 8 bases match TRBD1. After removal of 3 bases from V and 1 base from J, the junction contained 9 bases not matched to a gene. The CDR3 is 17 residues long. Germline lookup yields CDR1 SGDLS and CDR2 YYNGEE. The CDR3 DNA sequence: TGTGCCAGCAGCGGGTCAAGGAACAGGGGGTCTGGAAACACCATATATTTT. This gives the protein CASSGSRNRGSGNTIYF.

The rearrangement uses TRBV5-1 and TRBJ1-6; 7 bases line up with TRBD1. Losses at the gene ends were 4 bases for V and 7 bases for J; bases not matched to a gene: 8. Germline loops: CDR1 SGHRS, CDR2 YFSETQ. This CDR3 region has 15 residues. For the CDR3, the DNA is TGCGCCAGCAGCGAGGAGGGGGCGAGGAATTCACCCCTCCACTTT. Encoded protein: CASSEEGARNSPLHF.

This chain links TRBV2 with TRBJ1-5; D remains ambiguous. There are 12 residues in the CDR3. Per germline, CDR1 SNHLY and CDR2 FYNNEI. Deletions cut 5 bases from V and 4 bases from J, with 6 bases between. The CDR3 spells CASSSQNQPQHF. CDR3 DNA: TGTGCCAGCAGTTCTCAGAATCAGCCCCAGCATTTT.

The genes are TRBV6-5 and TRBJ1-6; 7 bases fit TRBD1. From germline, CDR1 is MNHEY and CDR2 SVGAGI. The CDR3 runs 15 residues. Trimming took 4 bases from V and 10 from J; bases not matched to a gene: 10. The CDR3 region is CASSLRYHRGSPLHF. CDR3 bases: TGTGCCAGCAGTTTACGATATCACAGGGGATCACCCCTCCACTTT.

The rearrangement links TRBV5-4 to TRBJ1-2; D is perhaps TRBD1 (5 bases). With 5 bases removed from V and 0 bases from J, the gap between germline ends came to 17 bases. This CDR3 comprises 16 residues. The germline CDR1 and CDR2 sequences are SGHNT and YYREEE (reference sequence). CDR3 in amino acids: CASSWGDREANYGYTF. In nucleotides, the CDR3 is TGTGCCAGCAGTTGGGGGGACCGAGAAGCTAACTATGGCTACACCTTC.

CDR3 DNA: TGTGCTAGTGGTTCTACAGGGGTTATCAGCATGAACACTGAAGCTTTCTTT. Residues: CASGSTGVISMNTEAFF. This chain uses TRBV12-5 with TRBJ1-1; 7 bases are shared with TRBD1. The CDR3 sequence is 17 residues long. Germline V gene sequence: CDR1 LGHNT, CDR2 FRNRAP. V was clipped by 4 bases and J by 0 bases; unmatched bases: 11.

This chain links TRBV30 with TRBJ1-5; 10 bases line up with TRBD1. From germline, CDR1 is GTSNPN and CDR2 SVGIG (reference sequence). The CDR3 covers 14 residues. V shed 5 bases and J 6 bases; nucleotides not matched to a gene: 7. The CDR3 here is CAWGTGAWSQPQHF. The CDR3 DNA follows: TGTGCCTGGGGGACAGGGGCTTGGAGTCAGCCCCAGCATTTT.

The J gene is TRBJ2-3, the V gene TRBV21-1; TRBD2, the D gene given by the table, was not confirmed from the DNA. TRBV21-1 is an annotated pseudogene. The CDR3 totals 20 residues. The CDR3 region has the DNA TGTGCCAGCAGACACCCGGGCCTAGCGGGGAACAGACCTGGCACAGATACGCAGTATTTT. Its translation is CASRHPGLAGNRPGTDTQYF.

In this sample, this clone turned up once. V is TRBV29-1 and J is TRBJ1-1; 7 bases map to TRBD1. The CDR3 spans 14 residues. V trimming: 6 bases; J trimming: 4 bases; junction bases outside the gene matches: 11. The germline V gene has CDR1 SQVTM and CDR2 ANQGSEA. Here the CDR3 reads CSVGQTGLATEAFF. The CDR3 region has the DNA TGCAGCGTAGGACAGACAGGGTTGGCCACTGAAGCTTTCTTT.